This T cell receptor beta chain was observed in a study of blood T cell repertoires in COVID-19. V trimming: 1 base; J trimming: 4 bases; junction bases outside the gene matches: 2. Per germline, CDR1 GTSNPN and CDR2 SVGIG (reference sequence). This CDR3 spans 14 amino acids. Profiled with immunoSEQ multiplex PCR; TCRdb holds only in-frame clones, not every one. The data show 250,000 to 400,000 clones, roughly 90% seen once. The chain uses TRBV30 and TRBJ2-7; 12 nucleotides align to TRBD2. This clonotype was obtained from a woman aged 25-40 years with COVID-19, enrolled during active disease. The sequenced material came from peripheral blood. CDR3 nucleotides: TGTGCCTGGAGTGGTCTAGCGGGAGGGTACGAGCAGTACTTC. This translates into CAWSGLAGGYEQYF.